This TCR beta chain was sequenced during a study of shared clonotypes between healthy human individuals. Execution of the assay was at deep level. The table came from immunoSEQ multiplex PCR; TCRdb's copy has only in-frame clones and leaves some out. Of roughly 720,000 clones listed, about 90% are singletons. Germline V gene lookup returns CDR1 LNHNV and CDR2 YYDKDF (reference sequence). The CDR3 sequence is 18 residues long. Germline trimming cut 0 bases from V and 5 bases from J; bases unmatched to any gene: 14. Input material: memory CD8+ T cells from PBMCs. The sample's subset: CD45RO+ cells pooled with CCR7-negative TemRA cells. This clonotype was sampled from a young man in good health. Some clones in this sample may be carry-over from other donors' samples. The V call is TRBV15, the J call TRBJ2-7, with 9 bases that match TRBD2. This CDR3 is CATSRDIVWREGLHEQYF. The DNA of the CDR3 is TGTGCCACCAGCAGAGATATCGTGTGGCGGGAGGGCCTCCACGAGCAGTACTTC. The whole variable domain, remainder taken from reference TRBV15 and TRBJ2-7, is DAMVIQNPRYQVTQFGKPVTLSCSQTLNHNVMYWYQQKSSQAPKLLFHYYDKDFNNEADTPDNFQSRRPNTSFCFLDIRSPGLGDTAMYLCATSRDIVWREGLHEQYFGPGTRLTVT.